This passage covers 28 T cell receptor beta chains from one sample sequenced in a study of blood T cell repertoires in COVID-19. Data came from immunoSEQ multiplex PCR; TCRdb stores just in-frame clones and leaves some out. The data show tens of thousands of clones, 75% to 90% seen once. The material sequenced was peripheral blood. These receptors came from a human donor in a cohort sampled during active COVID-19.

V usage is TRBV6-5 and J usage is TRBJ1-4, with D uncertain. Germline loops: CDR1 MNHEY, CDR2 SVGAGI. The CDR3 is 14 residues long. With 4 bases removed from V and 5 bases from J, the gap between germline ends came to 11 bases. The CDR3 DNA is TGTGCCAGCAGTTTTGTGGTCACAAATGAAAAACTGTTTTTT. Encoded protein: CASSFVVTNEKLFF.

This chain links TRBV9 with TRBJ1-1, with 12 positions matching TRBD1. Germline CDR1 and CDR2: SGDLS and YYNGEE. This CDR3 contains 14 residues. The V segment lost 5 bases and the J segment 9 bases; nucleotides outside the gene matches: 8. CDR3 in amino acids: CASSSGQGAAKAFF. The DNA of the CDR3 is TGTGCCAGCAGTTCGGGACAGGGGGCTGCGAAAGCTTTCTTT.

The chain recombines TRBV4-2 with TRBJ1-1, with unresolved D. The V gene's germline CDR1 is LGHNA and CDR2 YNFKEQ. The length of the CDR3 is 14 residues. V was shortened by 1 base and J by 1 base, with 7 bases between the two germline ends. The CDR3 sequence is CASSQVAENTEAFF. The DNA of the CDR3 is TGTGCCAGCAGCCAAGTAGCTGAGAACACTGAAGCTTTCTTT.

The genes are TRBV28 and TRBJ2-1; TRBD2 is a possible D gene (5 bases). Deletions cut 8 bases from V and 3 bases from J, with 11 bases between. The length of the CDR3 is 13 residues. Germline CDR1 is MDHEN and CDR2 is SYDVKM. CDR3 nucleotide sequence: TGTGCCAGCGAGCGGACCCTCTACAATGAGCAGTTCTTC. Translation gives CASERTLYNEQFF.

The V call is TRBV10-2, the J call TRBJ2-3; 7 nucleotides match TRBD1. After removal of 0 bases from V and 3 bases from J, the junction contained 0 bases not matched to a gene. CDR1 is WSHSY, CDR2 SAAADI, per germline. This CDR3 contains 14 residues. The CDR3 DNA reads TGCGCCAGCAGTGAGTCGACAGGGACAGATACGCAGTATTTT. Its protein product is CASSESTGTDTQYF.

The rearrangement links TRBV20-1 to TRBJ1-1; 7 nucleotides align to TRBD1. The CDR3 runs 15 residues. CDR1 and CDR2 from the germline V gene are DFQATT and SNEGSKA (reference sequence). The V gene end was trimmed by 3 bases and the J gene end by 4 bases; junction bases not matched to a gene: 11. This CDR3 is CSASTRGESGTEAFF. CDR3 sequence (DNA): TGCAGTGCTAGTACCAGGGGGGAATCAGGCACTGAAGCTTTCTTT.

The chain employs TRBV7-2 and TRBJ1-1; D may be TRBD1 (5 bases). Trimming took off 3 bases at V and 1 base at J, with 6 bases between the two ends. The germline gives CDR1 SGHTA, CDR2 FQGNSA. CDR3 length: 13 amino acids. For the CDR3, the DNA is TGTGCCAGCAGCTTCCAGGGGAACACTGAAGCTTTCTTT. It is translated as CASSFQGNTEAFF.

The chain has TRBV19 and TRBJ1-2; D is ambiguous. The CDR3 contains 13 residues. V was clipped by 3 bases and J by 4 bases, with 9 bases between them. CDR1 is LNHDA and CDR2 is SQIVND in the germline V gene (reference sequence). CDR3 bases: TGTGCCAGTAGTATGGCCCCGCCCTATGGCTACACCTTC. It is translated as CASSMAPPYGYTF.

This clone has only one observation. J is TRBJ2-2 and V is TRBV20-1; TRBD1 matches at 10 bases. Per the germline V gene, CDR1 is DFQATT and CDR2 is SNEGSKA (reference sequence). This CDR3 has 15 amino acids. Unmatched junction bases numbered 5, after V lost 4 bases and J lost 3 bases. The CDR3 protein is CSATDRGLDTGELFF. In nucleotides, the CDR3 is TGCAGTGCTACTGACAGGGGGCTTGACACCGGGGAGCTGTTTTTT.

This clone turned up a few times. The gene calls are TRBV29-1 and TRBJ1-1, with TRBD1 matching 9 bases. With 7 bases clipped from V and 5 bases from J, the junction kept 8 bases outside the gene matches. The V gene's germline CDR1 is SQVTM and CDR2 ANQGSEA. CDR3 size: 13 residues. In nucleotides, the CDR3 is TGCAGCGCCACGGACAGGGGAAGGACTGAAGCTTTCTTT. This encodes CSATDRGRTEAFF.

This clone was recorded only once. The chain recombines TRBV5-8 with TRBJ1-1, with D possibly matching TRBD1 (6 bases). The CDR3 consists of 14 residues. Per the germline V gene, CDR1 is SGHTS and CDR2 is YDEGEE. V gave up 2 bases and J gave up 4 bases, with 12 bases separating them. The CDR3, as DNA: TGTGCCAGCAGCTTTGCACAGGGTTCCACTGAAGCTTTCTTT. This translates into CASSFAQGSTEAFF.

This rearrangement joins TRBV3-1 (or the pseudogene TRBV3-2) to TRBJ1-4; maybe TRBD1 (5 bases). V lost 3 bases to trimming and J lost 0 bases, with 8 bases between them. Per germline, CDR1 LGHDT and CDR2 YNNKEL (reference sequence). The CDR3 length is 15 residues. For the CDR3, the DNA is TGTGCCAGCAGCCAGACAGCGTCAACTAATGAAAAACTGTTTTTT. Protein product: CASSQTASTNEKLFF.

This chain connects TRBV18 to TRBJ2-5, with D possibly matching TRBD1 (5 bases). Trimming stripped 2 bases from V and 3 bases from J, with 10 bases between. The CDR3 is made up of 14 amino acids. Per the germline V gene, CDR1 is KGHSH and CDR2 is LQKENI. The CDR3 loop reads CASSPVRREETQYF. The CDR3 region has the DNA TGTGCCAGCTCACCAGTCCGCAGGGAAGAGACCCAGTACTTC.

In DNA form, the CDR3 reads TGTGCCAGCAGCGGACTAGCGGGGAATGAGCAGTTCTTC. It codes for CASSGLAGNEQFF. This chain uses TRBV6-5 with TRBJ2-1; 12 bases map to TRBD2. V was clipped by 6 bases and J by 7 bases; unmatched bases: 1. The CDR3 has 13 residues. Germline CDR1 is MNHEY and CDR2 is SVGAGI.

The gene calls are TRBV29-1 and TRBJ2-7; TRBD1 matches 8 bases. V shed 6 bases, J shed 7 bases, and the junction held 11 bases outside the gene matches. Germline V CDR1 and CDR2: SQVTM, ANQGSEA. This CDR3 region has 13 residues. CDR3 sequence: CSVVGTGGWEQYF. The CDR3 nucleotides are TGCAGCGTAGTAGGGACAGGTGGTTGGGAGCAGTACTTC.

The rearrangement uses TRBV5-1 and TRBJ2-7; 9 bases are a match to TRBD1. Per the germline V gene, CDR1 is SGHRS and CDR2 is YFSETQ. The CDR3 length is 14 residues. The trim removed 0 bases at V and 7 bases at J, leaving 5 bases unmatched. CDR3 bases: TGCGCCAGCAGCTTGGTCGGGACAGGGAGGGAGCAGTACTTC. Translation gives CASSLVGTGREQYF.

The chain employs TRBV5-1 and TRBJ2-3, with 8 bases matching TRBD2. The CDR3 has 16 residues. In germline, CDR1 is SGHRS, CDR2 YFSETQ. Trimming removed 4 bases from V and 4 bases from J; junction bases left unmatched: 11. CDR3 bases: TGCGCCAGCAGCCAGCGTTACGGGGGGGCCTCAGATACGCAGTATTTT. Its protein is CASSQRYGGASDTQYF.

The chain has TRBV2 and TRBJ1-6, with D perhaps matching TRBD1 (5 bases). The CDR3 is made up of 14 amino acids. V dropped 8 bases and J dropped 7 bases, with 15 bases sitting between them. Germline CDR1 reads SNHLY; CDR2 reads FYNNEI. Here the CDR3 reads CASGGSRVNSPLHF. CDR3 sequence (DNA): TGTGCCAGCGGTGGGAGCAGGGTGAATTCACCCCTCCACTTT.

This sequence joins TRBV27 and TRBJ2-4; the match to TRBD1 covers 11 bases. The germline gives CDR1 MNHEY, CDR2 SMNVEV (reference sequence). There are 16 residues in the CDR3. V was clipped by 4 bases and J by 6 bases; unmatched bases: 8. Here the CDR3 reads CASSWTGGLSGNIQYF. The DNA for the CDR3 is TGTGCCAGCAGTTGGACAGGGGGCTTGAGTGGAAACATTCAGTACTTC.

This clone was detected a few times. V is TRBV5-6 and J is TRBJ2-3; D call uncertain. There are 15 residues in the CDR3. In germline, CDR1 is SGHDT, CDR2 YYEEEE. Deletions cut 1 base from V and 0 bases from J, with 9 bases between. CDR3 protein: CASSLSLTSTDTQYF. CDR3 bases: TGTGCCAGCAGCTTGTCTCTTACTAGCACAGATACGCAGTATTTT.

The chain combines TRBV7-8 with TRBJ2-3; TRBD1 matches at 7 bases. V lost 1 base and J lost 3; bases outside the gene matches: 1. The CDR3 length is 14 residues. Germline V CDR1 and CDR2: SGHVS, FQNEAQ. The CDR3 DNA is TGTGCCAGCAGCTTAGAGACAGGGACAGATACGCAGTATTTT. Its translation: CASSLETGTDTQYF.

The genes are TRBV5-1 and TRBJ1-2; D remains unclear. Germline CDR1 and CDR2: SGHRS and YFSETQ. This CDR3 has 13 residues. V was trimmed by 5 bases and J by 3 bases, leaving 11 bases between them. The CDR3 is CASRVPSDYGYTF. In DNA, the CDR3 is TGCGCCAGCAGGGTTCCGAGTGACTATGGCTACACCTTC. Full variable domain (remainder filled in from reference TRBV5-1 and TRBJ1-2): KAGVTQTPRYLIKTRGQQVTLSCSPISGHRSVSWYQQTPGQGLQFLFEYFSETQRNKGNFPGRFSGRQFSNSRSEMNVSTLELGDSALYLCASRVPSDYGYTFGSGTRLTVV.

This clone has only a few counts. The J gene is TRBJ1-2, the V gene TRBV7-9; TRBD1 aligns across 7 bases. CDR1 is SEHNR, CDR2 FQNEAQ, per germline (reference sequence). With 6 bases clipped from V and 6 bases from J, the junction kept 16 bases outside the gene matches. The CDR3 covers 16 residues. The CDR3 loop is CASSWALTGVKNGYTF. The CDR3 nucleotides are TGTGCCAGCAGTTGGGCCCTTACAGGGGTTAAGAATGGCTACACCTTC. Full variable domain (missing parts from reference TRBV7-9 and TRBJ1-2): DTGVSQNPRHKITKRGQNVTFRCDPISEHNRLYWYRQTLGQGPEFLTYFQNEAQLEKSRLLSDRFSAERPKGSFSTLEIQRTEQGDSAMYLCASSWALTGVKNGYTFGSGTRLTVV.

J is TRBJ1-1 and V is TRBV5-1; TRBD1 is a possible D gene (6 bases). Trimming cost V 6 bases and J 5 bases, with 17 bases left between them. CDR1 is SGHRS, CDR2 YFSETQ, per germline. The CDR3 is made up of 14 amino acids. The CDR3, as DNA: TGCGCCAGCACCCTACAGGGCCAGAGGACTGAAGCTTTCTTT. Residues: CASTLQGQRTEAFF.

This clone was observed a few times. The chain uses TRBV7-2 and TRBJ2-2, with D possibly matching TRBD1 (5 bases). Germline V CDR1 and CDR2: SGHTA, FQGNSA. With 6 bases removed from V and 0 bases from J, the gap between germline ends came to 11 bases. The CDR3 sequence is 15 residues long. The chain's CDR3 is CASRSTEPNTGELFF. The DNA for the CDR3 is TGTGCCAGCAGGTCGACAGAACCGAACACCGGGGAGCTGTTTTTT.

This clone has just one count. One end of the junction fails to match germline, which may point to a read error. In nucleotides, the CDR3 is TGCGCCCGCAGCTGGGCGGGGGGGAGCTCCTACAATGAGCAGTTCTTC. Protein: CARSWAGGSSYNEQFF. V and J are TRBV5-1 and TRBJ2-1; 9 nucleotides match TRBD2. Germline assignment: CDR1 SGHRS and CDR2 YFSETQ. There are 16 residues in the CDR3.

CDR3 sequence: CASSYVGQSNQPQHF. The CDR3 DNA reads as TGTGCCAGCAGTTACGTGGGACAGAGCAATCAGCCCCAGCATTTT. This chain uses TRBV6-6 with TRBJ1-5; TRBD1 matches 7 bases. This CDR3 comprises 15 residues. CDR1 and CDR2 from the germline V gene are MNHNY and SVGAGI (reference sequence). The V and J ends lost 2 bases and 1 base, in that order; junction bases with no gene match: 2.

This rearrangement joins TRBV30 to TRBJ1-1, with D uncertain. The V end lost 3 bases, the J end lost 11 bases, and 16 bases lay between the germline ends. Germline loops: CDR1 GTSNPN, CDR2 SVGIG (reference sequence). This CDR3 spans 12 amino acids. Here the CDR3 reads CAWSARVGRAFF. Written as DNA, the CDR3 is TGTGCCTGGAGCGCCCGTGTGGGGAGGGCTTTCTTT.